This T cell receptor (beta chain) emerged from a study of T cell repertoires in cytomegalovirus infection. At the level of the study: Public TCR beta signatures were indicative of both CMV infection and a matching HLA type.

TCRdb reprocessed the reads via MiXCR and lists one record per CDR3 protein. This table has some 400,000 distinct CDR3 sequences, 15% to 20% appearing once. There are a few counts of this clonotype. Its target is not known. General study points: HLA-C-restricted CMV-specific TCR beta clonotypes prevailed in the ex vivo response. Based on cumulative public TCR beta family frequency, carriers of CMV plus the relevant HLA were identified.

This CDR3 has 16 amino acids. The germline V gene encodes CDR1 SGHDN and CDR2 FVKESK. J was trimmed by 4 bases and V by 5 bases; bases with no gene match: 7. The sequence derives from a human donor in good health (CMV status not recorded). Some clones in this sample may be carry-over from other donors' samples. The chain has TRBV14 and TRBJ2-1; 11 nucleotides line up with TRBD2. The sequenced sample consisted of PBMCs. The CDR3 DNA sequence: TGTGCCAGCAGCAGGTGGGGACTAGCGGCTTACAATGAGCAGTTCTTC. It specifies CASSRWGLAAYNEQFF.